The clone carrying this T cell receptor (beta chain) was observed at least ten times. The antigen remains undetermined. CDR3 length: 14 amino acids. Germline lookup yields CDR1 LNHDA and CDR2 SQIVND (reference sequence). The junction had 4 bases not matched to a gene; V was cut back by 6 bases and J by 0 bases. PCR primers comprised 60 Vbeta and 13 Jbeta primers. Here immunoSEQ multiplex PCR was the method, and the copy in TCRdb shows in-frame clones only, minus some. The sample carries under 150,000 clones, 80% to 90% recorded once. This sample stems from a study of cytomegalovirus exposure and HLA in healthy donors. General study results and limits: In a later analysis, a missense DCLRE1C variant was linked to TCR beta V- and J-gene trimming.

The specimen sequenced was PBMCs. The clonotype originates from a woman aged 40-49 years in good health and CMV-seropositive. The V gene is TRBV19, the J gene TRBJ1-1; 7 bases are a match to TRBD1. The CDR3 loop reads CASRPTGLNTEAFF. CDR3 DNA sequence: TGTGCCAGTAGACCGACAGGGTTGAACACTGAAGCTTTCTTT.